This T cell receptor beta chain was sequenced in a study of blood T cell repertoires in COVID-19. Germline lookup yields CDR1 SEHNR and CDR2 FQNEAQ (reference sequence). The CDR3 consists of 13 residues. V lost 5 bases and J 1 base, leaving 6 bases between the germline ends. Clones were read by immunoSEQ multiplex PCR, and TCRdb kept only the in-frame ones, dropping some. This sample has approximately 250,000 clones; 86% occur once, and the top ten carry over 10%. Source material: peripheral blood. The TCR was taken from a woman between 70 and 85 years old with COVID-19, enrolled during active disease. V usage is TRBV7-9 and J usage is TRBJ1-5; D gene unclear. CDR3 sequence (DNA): TGTGCCAGCAGCCCCGGGAGCAATCAGCCCCAGCATTTT. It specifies CASSPGSNQPQHF.